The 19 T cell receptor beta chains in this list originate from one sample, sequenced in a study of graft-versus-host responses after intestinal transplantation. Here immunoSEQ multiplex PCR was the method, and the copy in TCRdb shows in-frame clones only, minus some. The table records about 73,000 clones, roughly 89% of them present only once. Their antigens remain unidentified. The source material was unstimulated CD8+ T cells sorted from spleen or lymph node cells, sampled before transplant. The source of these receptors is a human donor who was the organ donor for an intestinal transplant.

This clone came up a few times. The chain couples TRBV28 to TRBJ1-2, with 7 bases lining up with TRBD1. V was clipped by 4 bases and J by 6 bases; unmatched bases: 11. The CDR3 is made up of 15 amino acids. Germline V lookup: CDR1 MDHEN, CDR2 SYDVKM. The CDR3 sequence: CASSSIGTEEDGYTF. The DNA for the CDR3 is TGTGCCAGCAGTTCTATCGGGACAGAAGAGGATGGCTACACCTTC.

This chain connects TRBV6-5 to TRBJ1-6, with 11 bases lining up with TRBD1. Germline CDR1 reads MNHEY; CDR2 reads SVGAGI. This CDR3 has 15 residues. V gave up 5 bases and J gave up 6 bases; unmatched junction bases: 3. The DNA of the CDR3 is TGTGCCAGCAGTCGGGGACAGGGGGGTAATTCACCCCTCCACTTT. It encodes CASSRGQGGNSPLHF.

In DNA form, the CDR3 reads TGTGCCAGCAGTTTTGCGGGACAGGGTAGTCAGCCCCAGCATTTT. Translation gives CASSFAGQGSQPQHF. This chain joins TRBV28 and TRBJ1-5, with 9 nucleotides matching TRBD1. The length of the CDR3 is 15 residues. Germline loops: CDR1 MDHEN, CDR2 SYDVKM. V was clipped by 3 bases and J by 6 bases; unmatched bases: 6.

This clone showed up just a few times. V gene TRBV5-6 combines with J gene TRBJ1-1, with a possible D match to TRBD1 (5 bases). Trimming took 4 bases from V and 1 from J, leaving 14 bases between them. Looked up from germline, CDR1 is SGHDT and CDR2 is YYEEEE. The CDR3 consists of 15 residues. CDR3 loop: CASSPLLGGNTEAFF. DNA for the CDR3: TGTGCCAGCAGCCCTTTATTGGGGGGGAACACTGAAGCTTTCTTT.

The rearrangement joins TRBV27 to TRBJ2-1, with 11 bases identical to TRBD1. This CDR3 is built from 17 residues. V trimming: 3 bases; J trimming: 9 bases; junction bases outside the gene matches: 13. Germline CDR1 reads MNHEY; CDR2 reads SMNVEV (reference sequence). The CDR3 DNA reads TGTGCCAGCAGTTTCCTCCTCCCAGGACAGGGGGCTGGTGAGCAGTTCTTC. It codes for CASSFLLPGQGAGEQFF.

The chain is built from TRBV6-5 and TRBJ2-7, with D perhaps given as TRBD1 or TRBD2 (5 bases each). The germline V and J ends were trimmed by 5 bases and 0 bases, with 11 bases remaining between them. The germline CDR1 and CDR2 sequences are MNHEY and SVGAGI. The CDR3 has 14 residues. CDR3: CASSPGGGSYEQYV. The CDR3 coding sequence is TGTGCCAGCAGTCCCGGTGGGGGCTCCTACGAGCAGTACGTC.

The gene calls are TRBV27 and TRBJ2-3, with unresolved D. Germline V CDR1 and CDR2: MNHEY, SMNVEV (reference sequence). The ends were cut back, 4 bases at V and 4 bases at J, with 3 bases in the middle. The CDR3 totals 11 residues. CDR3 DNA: TGTGCCAGCAGTTACTCAGATACGCAGTATTTT. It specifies CASSYSDTQYF.

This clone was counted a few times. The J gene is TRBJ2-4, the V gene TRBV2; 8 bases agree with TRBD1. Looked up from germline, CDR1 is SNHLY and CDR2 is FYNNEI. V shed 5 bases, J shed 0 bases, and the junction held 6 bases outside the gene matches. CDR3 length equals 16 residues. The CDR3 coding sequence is TGTGCCAGCAGTAACCCTCAGGGGGCAGCCAAAAACATTCAGTACTTC. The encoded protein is CASSNPQGAAKNIQYF.

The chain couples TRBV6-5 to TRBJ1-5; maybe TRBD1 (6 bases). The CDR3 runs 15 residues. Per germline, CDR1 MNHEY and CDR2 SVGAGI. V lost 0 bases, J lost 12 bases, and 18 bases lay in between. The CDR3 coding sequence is TGTGCCAGCAGTTACTCTGCGGGGGGCCCCGGTCTCCAGCATTTT. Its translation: CASSYSAGGPGLQHF.

The CDR3 spells CASSLFAGGYEQYV. CDR3 DNA: TGTGCCAGCAGCTTATTCGCAGGGGGCTACGAGCAGTACGTC. This sequence joins TRBV7-8 and TRBJ2-7; 7 bases align to TRBD1. The CDR3 extends over 14 amino acids. Germline V gene data show CDR1 as SGHVS and CDR2 as FQNEAQ. V shed 2 bases, J shed 3 bases, and the junction held 4 bases outside the gene matches.

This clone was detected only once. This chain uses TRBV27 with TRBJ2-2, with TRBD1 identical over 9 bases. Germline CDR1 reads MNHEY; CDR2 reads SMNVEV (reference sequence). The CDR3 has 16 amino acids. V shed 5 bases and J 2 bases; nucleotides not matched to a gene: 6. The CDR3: CASSPGTGLNTGELFF. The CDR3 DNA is TGTGCCAGCAGTCCCGGGACAGGGCTTAACACCGGGGAGCTGTTTTTT.

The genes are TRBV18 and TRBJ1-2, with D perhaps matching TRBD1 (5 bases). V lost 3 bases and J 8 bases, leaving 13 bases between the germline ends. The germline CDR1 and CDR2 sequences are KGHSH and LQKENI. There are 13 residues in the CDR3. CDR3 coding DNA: TGTGCCAGCTCACCGGACAAAATGGAAGGCTACACCTTC. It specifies CASSPDKMEGYTF.

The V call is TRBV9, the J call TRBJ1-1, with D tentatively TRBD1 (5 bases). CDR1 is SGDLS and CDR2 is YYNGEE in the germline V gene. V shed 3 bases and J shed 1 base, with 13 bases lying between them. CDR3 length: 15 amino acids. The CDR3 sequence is CASSAGGEWNTEAFF. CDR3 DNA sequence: TGTGCCAGCAGCGCAGGAGGGGAGTGGAACACTGAAGCTTTCTTT.

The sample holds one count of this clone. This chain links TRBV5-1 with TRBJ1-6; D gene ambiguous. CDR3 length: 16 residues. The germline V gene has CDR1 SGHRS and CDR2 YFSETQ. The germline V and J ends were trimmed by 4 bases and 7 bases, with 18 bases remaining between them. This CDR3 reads CASSGPGPENNSPLHF. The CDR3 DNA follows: TGCGCCAGCAGCGGTCCGGGTCCCGAAAACAATTCACCCCTCCACTTT.

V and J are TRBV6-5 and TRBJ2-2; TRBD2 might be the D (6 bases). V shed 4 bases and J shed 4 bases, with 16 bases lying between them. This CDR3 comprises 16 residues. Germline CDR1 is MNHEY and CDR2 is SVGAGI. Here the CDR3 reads CASSFSPGRGTGELFF. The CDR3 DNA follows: TGTGCCAGCAGTTTCTCCCCCGGGAGAGGCACCGGGGAGCTGTTTTTT.

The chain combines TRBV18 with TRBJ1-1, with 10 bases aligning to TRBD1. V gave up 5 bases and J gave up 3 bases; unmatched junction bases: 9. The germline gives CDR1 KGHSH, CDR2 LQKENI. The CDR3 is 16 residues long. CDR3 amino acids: CASSTGTGVVDTEAFF. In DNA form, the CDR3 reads TGTGCCAGCTCAACCGGGACAGGGGTTGTGGACACTGAAGCTTTCTTT.

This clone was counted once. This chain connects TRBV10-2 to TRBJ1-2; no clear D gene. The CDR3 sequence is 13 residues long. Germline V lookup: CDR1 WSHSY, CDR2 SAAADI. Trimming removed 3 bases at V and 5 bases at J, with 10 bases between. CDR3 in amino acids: CASSEGQRYGYTF. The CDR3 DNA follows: TGCGCCAGCAGTGAAGGTCAGCGTTATGGCTACACCTTC.

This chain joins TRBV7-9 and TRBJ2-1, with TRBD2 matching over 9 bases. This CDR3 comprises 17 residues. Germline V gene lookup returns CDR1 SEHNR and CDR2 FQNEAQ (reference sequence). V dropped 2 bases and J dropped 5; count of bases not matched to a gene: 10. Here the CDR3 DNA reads TGTGCCAGCAGCTTAAGGCGGGGGGGCCCTGCCGACAATGAGCAGTTCTTC. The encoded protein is CASSLRRGGPADNEQFF.

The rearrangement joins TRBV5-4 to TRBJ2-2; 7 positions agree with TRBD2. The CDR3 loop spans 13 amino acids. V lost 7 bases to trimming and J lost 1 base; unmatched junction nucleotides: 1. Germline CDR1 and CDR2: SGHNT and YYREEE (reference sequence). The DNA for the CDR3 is TGTGCCAGCGGGGGGGAGAACACCGGGGAGCTGTTTTTT. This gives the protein CASGGENTGELFF.